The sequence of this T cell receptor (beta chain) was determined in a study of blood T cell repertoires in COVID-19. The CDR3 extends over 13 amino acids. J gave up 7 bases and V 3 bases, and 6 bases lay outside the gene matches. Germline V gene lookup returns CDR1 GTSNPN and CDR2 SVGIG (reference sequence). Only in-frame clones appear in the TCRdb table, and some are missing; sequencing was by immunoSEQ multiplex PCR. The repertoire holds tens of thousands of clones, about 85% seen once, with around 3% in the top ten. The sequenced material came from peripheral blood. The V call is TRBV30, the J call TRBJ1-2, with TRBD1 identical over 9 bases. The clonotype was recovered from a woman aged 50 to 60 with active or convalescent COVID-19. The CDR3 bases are TGTGCCTGGAGGGGACAGGGAACCGGTGGCTACACCTTC. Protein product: CAWRGQGTGGYTF.